Each of the 8 T cell receptor beta chains below was sequenced from the same sample in a study of cytomegalovirus exposure and HLA in healthy donors. A multiplex PCR was run with 60 Vbeta primers and 13 Jbeta primers. Clones were sequenced by immunoSEQ multiplex PCR, and TCRdb holds only the in-frame ones, with some missing. The sample yields 150,000 to 200,000 clones, about 13% seen once. The sequenced material came from PBMCs. The receptor source for this set is a man between 50 and 59 years old in good health and CMV-seropositive.

The rearrangement links TRBV19 to TRBJ1-5; a weak D match, TRBD1 (5 bases). Germline V gives CDR1 LNHDA, CDR2 SQIVND (reference sequence). The CDR3 extends over 15 amino acids. The ends were cut back, 5 bases at V and 0 bases at J, with 11 bases in the middle. CDR3 coding DNA: TGTGCCAGTAGTCAGGGTTACAATAGCAATCAGCCCCAGCATTTT. Protein product: CASSQGYNSNQPQHF.

Comments on this clone: A junction boundary mismatches the germline segment, possibly from a read error. The rearrangement joins TRBV5-1 to TRBJ2-3; D is uncertain. Germline loops: CDR1 SGHRS, CDR2 YFSETQ. The CDR3 sequence is 12 residues long. This chain's CDR3 is CSSSLAADTQYF. The DNA for the CDR3 is TGCTCCAGCAGCCTGGCCGCAGATACGCAGTATTTT.

There are a few counts of this clone. The V call is TRBV7-9, the J call TRBJ2-1, with 10 bases fitting TRBD1. Germline V CDR1 and CDR2: SEHNR, FQNEAQ (reference sequence). There are 17 residues in the CDR3. The J segment lost 1 base and the V segment lost 6 bases, leaving 9 bases of the junction unmatched. CDR3 residues: CASSTGRDRGSYNEQFF. In DNA form, the CDR3 reads TGTGCCAGCAGTACCGGACGGGACAGGGGATCCTACAATGAGCAGTTCTTC.

This clone was seen more than once but under ten times. V gene TRBV28 combines with J gene TRBJ2-3; 9 nucleotides match TRBD2. The V gene's germline CDR1 is MDHEN and CDR2 SYDVKM. Unmatched junction bases numbered 10, after V lost 4 bases and J lost 5 bases. This CDR3 comprises 16 residues. CDR3 in DNA: TGTGCCAGCAGTTCCCTCGGCGGGGGGGCAGAAGATACGCAGTATTTT. This codes for CASSSLGGGAEDTQYF.

The J gene is TRBJ2-1, the V gene TRBV6-4; TRBD1 might be the D (6 bases). This CDR3 has 17 amino acids. V was pared by 0 bases and J by 2 bases, with 14 bases between. Per germline, CDR1 MRHNA and CDR2 SNTAGT. Here the CDR3 reads CASSDSFPRGTYNEQFF. CDR3 coding DNA: TGTGCCAGCAGTGACTCTTTCCCCAGGGGTACCTACAATGAGCAGTTCTTC.

This clone was seen more than once but under ten times. The rearrangement joins TRBV6-5 to TRBJ1-4; TRBD1 matches at 9 bases. Looked up from germline, CDR1 is MNHEY and CDR2 is SVGAGI. The CDR3 sequence is 14 residues long. V dropped 5 bases and J dropped 6; count of bases not matched to a gene: 4. CDR3 in DNA: TGTGCCAGCAGTGGTCGGACAGGGGATGAAAAACTGTTTTTT. It encodes CASSGRTGDEKLFF.

V usage is TRBV10-2 and J usage is TRBJ2-5, with 11 bases that match TRBD2. CDR1 is WSHSY, CDR2 SAAADI, per germline. The CDR3 consists of 15 residues. Trimming cost V 7 bases and J 3 bases; bases outside gene matches: 7. CDR3 sequence reads: CASIIRLAGKETQYF. The CDR3 coding sequence is TGCGCCAGCATCATTAGACTAGCGGGGAAAGAGACCCAGTACTTC.

The chain has TRBV4-2 and TRBJ2-1, with TRBD2 matching over 12 bases. The V gene's germline CDR1 is LGHNA and CDR2 YNFKEQ. Trimming took 3 bases from V and 9 from J; bases not matched to a gene: 18. This CDR3 is built from 19 residues. The chain's CDR3 is CASSHHSTATSGGRSEQFF. The CDR3 DNA follows: TGTGCCAGCAGCCATCACTCCACGGCGACTAGCGGGGGAAGGTCTGAGCAGTTCTTC.